This TCR beta chain appears in the sequencing data of a study of OX40 agonist ivuxolimab in advanced cancers. V gave up 6 bases and J gave up 5 bases, with 19 bases separating them. The germline gives CDR1 LNHDA, CDR2 SQIVND (reference sequence). This CDR3 has 15 amino acids. TCRdb keeps only in-frame clones here, not all; method: immunoSEQ multiplex PCR. The sample records fewer than 100,000 clones, around 83% being singletons. The sample was CD4+ or CD8+ T cells sorted from blood, taken in a trial of the OX40 agonist ivuxolimab. The TCR was taken from an adult with an advanced solid tumor such as melanoma, head and neck, liver or kidney cancer. The rearrangement joins TRBV19 to TRBJ1-2; tentatively, D is TRBD1 (5 bases). The CDR3 loop is CASRGSPGRGYGYTF. Written as DNA, the CDR3 is TGTGCCAGTAGGGGGTCTCCCGGACGGGGGTATGGCTACACCTTC.